The source of this T cell receptor (beta chain) is a study of CD8 T cells in Susac syndrome. With random hexamers, roughly 0.45 to 1 ug RNA was reverse transcribed. TCRdb itself ran the immunoSEQ multiplex PCR reads through MiXCR, one entry per CDR3 protein. Among approximately 57,000 distinct CDR3 sequences listed, around 93% were seen once. This CDR3 is 13 amino acids long. The germline V and J ends were trimmed by 4 bases and 3 bases, with 7 bases remaining between them. CDR1 and CDR2 from the germline V gene are SGHVS and FNYEAQ. Both CD4+ and CD8+ T cells were negatively isolated, and TEMRA cells underwent FACS enrichment.

The rearrangement joins TRBV7-6 to TRBJ2-1; D unclear. The sequenced sample consisted of CD8+ T cells from PBMCs. This receptor was identified in a human donor with Susac syndrome. CDR3 in DNA: TGTGCCAGCAGCTCCCGGAACTACAATGAGCAGTTCTTC. Translation gives CASSSRNYNEQFF.